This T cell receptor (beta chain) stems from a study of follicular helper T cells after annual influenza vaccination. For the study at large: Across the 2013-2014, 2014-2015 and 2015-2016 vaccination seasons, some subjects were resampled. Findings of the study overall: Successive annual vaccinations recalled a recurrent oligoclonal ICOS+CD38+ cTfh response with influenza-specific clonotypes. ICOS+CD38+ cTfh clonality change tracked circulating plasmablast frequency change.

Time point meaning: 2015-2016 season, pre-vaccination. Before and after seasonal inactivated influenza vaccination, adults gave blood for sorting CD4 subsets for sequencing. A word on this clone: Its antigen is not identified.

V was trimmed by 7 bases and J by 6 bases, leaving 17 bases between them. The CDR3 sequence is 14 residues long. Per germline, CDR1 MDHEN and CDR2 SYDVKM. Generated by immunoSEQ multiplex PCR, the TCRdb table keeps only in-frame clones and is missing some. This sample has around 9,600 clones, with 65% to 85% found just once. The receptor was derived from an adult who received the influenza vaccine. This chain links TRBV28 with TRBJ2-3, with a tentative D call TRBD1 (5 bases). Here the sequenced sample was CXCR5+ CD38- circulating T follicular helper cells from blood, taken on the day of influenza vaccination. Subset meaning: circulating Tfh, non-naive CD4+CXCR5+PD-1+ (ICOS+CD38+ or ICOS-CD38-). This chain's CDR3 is CASNVQGLVDTQYF. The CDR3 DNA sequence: TGTGCCAGCAACGTGCAGGGCCTGGTGGATACGCAGTATTTT.